The 2 T cell receptor beta chains reported below all come from one sample, sequenced in a study of molecular identifiers for immune sequencing clone quantification. A single record per CDR3 protein comes from TCRdb applying MiXCR to the PCR reads. The sample has 60,000 to 80,000 distinct CDR3 sequences, under 20% seen once; the top ten hold less than 2%. Sequenced input: naive CD8+ T cells from blood, with Jurkat cell RNA spiked in. Subset denoted: FACS-sorted CD8+CD4-CCR7+CD45RA+ naive T cells. These receptor sequences come from a human donor in good health. Some libraries in this study had Jurkat cell RNA spiked in.

This clonotype was detected a few times. The CDR3 sequence: CASSLADRAYNSPLHF. CDR3 nucleotide sequence: TGCGCCAGCAGCTTGGCCGACAGGGCGTACAATTCACCCCTCCACTTT. The chain couples TRBV5-1 to TRBJ1-6; 7 nucleotides agree with TRBD1. CDR1 and CDR2 (germline): SGHRS, YFSETQ. With V trimmed by 0 bases and J by 7 bases, 7 bases remained unmatched. The CDR3 is 16 residues long.

This clonotype was counted many times. V usage is TRBV19 and J usage is TRBJ2-3; possibly TRBD1 for D (5 bases). This CDR3 comprises 16 residues. Trimming removed 5 bases from V and 2 bases from J, with 17 bases in between. Germline-derived CDR1 and CDR2 are LNHDA and SQIVND (reference sequence). The DNA for the CDR3 is TGTGCCAGTAGTGTTGGGGCCACACTTACCACAGATACGCAGTATTTT. Residues: CASSVGATLTTDTQYF.